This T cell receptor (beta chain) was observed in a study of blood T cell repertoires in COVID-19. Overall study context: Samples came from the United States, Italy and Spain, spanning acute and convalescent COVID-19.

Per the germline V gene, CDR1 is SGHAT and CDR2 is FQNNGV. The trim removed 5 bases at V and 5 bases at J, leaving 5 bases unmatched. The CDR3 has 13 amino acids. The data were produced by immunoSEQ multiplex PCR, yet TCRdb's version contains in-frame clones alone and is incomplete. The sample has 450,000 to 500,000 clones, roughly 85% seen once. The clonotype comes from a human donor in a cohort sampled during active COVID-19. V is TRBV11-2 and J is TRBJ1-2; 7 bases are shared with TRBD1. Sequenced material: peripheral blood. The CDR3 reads CASSPGQHYGYTF. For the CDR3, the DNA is TGTGCCAGCAGCCCGGGACAGCATTATGGCTACACCTTC.